This T cell receptor (beta chain) derives from a study of CD8 T cells in Susac syndrome. The RNA, about 0.45 to 1 ug, was put through reverse transcription using random hexamers. One entry per CDR3 protein results from TCRdb running MiXCR on the immunoSEQ multiplex PCR reads. The repertoire holds 300,000 to 350,000 distinct CDR3 sequences, with 90% to 95% as singletons. Germline V gives CDR1 SGHRS, CDR2 YFSETQ. Trimming at V came to 4 bases and at J to 3 bases, leaving 15 bases not matched to a gene. This CDR3 region has 19 residues. The rearrangement uses TRBV5-1 and TRBJ2-7; 14 bases agree with TRBD2. This receptor was identified in a human donor with multiple sclerosis. Sequencing used CD4+ T cells from PBMCs. CDR3 region: CASSGGLAGVLTNVYEQYF. The DNA of the CDR3 is TGCGCCAGCAGCGGGGGACTAGCGGGAGTCCTTACGAACGTCTACGAGCAGTACTTC.